This entry lists 13 T cell receptor beta chains sequenced from one sample in a study of blood T cell repertoires in COVID-19. Libraries were prepared by immunoSEQ multiplex PCR; TCRdb keeps only in-frame clonotypes and omits some of them. The table includes approximately 220,000 clones, more than 65% detected once. The material sequenced was peripheral blood. These receptors all come from a woman aged 30 to 39 who had recovered from COVID-19.

This rearrangement joins TRBV19 to TRBJ1-5; 7 bases are shared with TRBD1. Germline CDR1 LNHDA, CDR2 SQIVND (reference sequence). CDR3 size: 14 residues. With V trimmed by 4 bases and J by 6 bases, 6 bases remained unmatched. The CDR3 DNA reads TGTGCCAGTAGTACCTGGCAGGGGGTTCAGCCCCAGCATTTT. It yields the protein CASSTWQGVQPQHF. Full variable domain (outside the CDR3, taken from reference TRBV19 and TRBJ1-5): DGGITQSPKYLFRKEGQNVTLSCEQNLNHDAMYWYRQDPGQGLRLIYYSQIVNDFQKGDIAEGYSVSREKKESFPLTVTSAQKNPTAFYLCASSTWQGVQPQHFGDGTRLSIL.

This clone showed up just a few times. V usage is TRBV19 and J usage is TRBJ1-5; possibly TRBD1 for D (6 bases). Germline V gene lookup returns CDR1 LNHDA and CDR2 SQIVND (reference sequence). The CDR3 runs 13 residues. Trimming took off 5 bases at V and 7 bases at J, with 12 bases between the two ends. The chain's CDR3 is CASSQIQGQPQHF. In DNA, the CDR3 is TGTGCCAGTAGTCAAATACAGGGCCAGCCCCAGCATTTT.

The CDR3 loop is CASSSPHGQGEEQYF. The CDR3 DNA reads as TGTGCCAGCAGCTCCCCCCATGGACAGGGGGAAGAGCAGTACTTC. The chain uses TRBV7-9 and TRBJ2-7; TRBD1 aligns across 10 bases. There are 15 residues in the CDR3. Germline V lookup: CDR1 SEHNR, CDR2 FQNEAQ (reference sequence). J lost 7 bases, V lost 4 bases, and 10 bases had no gene match.

The V and J genes are TRBV3-1 (or the pseudogene TRBV3-2) and TRBJ2-3; 7 bases agree with TRBD2. Unmatched junction bases numbered 4, after V lost 0 bases and J lost 4 bases. The CDR3 length is 15 residues. CDR1 LGHDT and CDR2 YNNKEL come from the germline V gene (reference sequence). For the CDR3, the DNA is TGTGCCAGCAGCCAAGAGGGACTACCCCCAGATACGCAGTATTTT. Protein sequence: CASSQEGLPPDTQYF.

A remark on this clone: At one of its ends the junction is not consistent with the germline gene, which may arise from a read error. This chain connects TRBV5-1 to TRBJ1-3; TRBD1 might be the D (5 bases). The CDR3 consists of 15 residues. Germline-derived CDR1 and CDR2 are SGHRS and YFSETQ. As DNA, the CDR3 is TGCGCCAGCACCTTGGTCGGGGGCTCTGGAAACACCATATATTTT. Its protein is CASTLVGGSGNTIYF.

The chain has TRBV12-3 or TRBV12-4 and TRBJ2-5; no firm D call. Trimming took off 6 bases at V and 5 bases at J, with 10 bases between the two ends. CDR3 length: 12 residues. The CDR3 coding sequence is TGTGCCAGCAGCCTGAGATGGGAGACCCAGTACTTC. Translation gives CASSLRWETQYF.

The chain has TRBV5-1 and TRBJ2-3; D is uncertain. The CDR3 has 16 amino acids. The germline V and J ends were trimmed by 0 bases and 0 bases, with 11 bases remaining between them. CDR1 is SGHRS and CDR2 is YFSETQ in the germline V gene. The CDR3 spells CASSLEYGGSTDTQYF. The DNA of the CDR3 is TGCGCCAGCAGCTTGGAGTATGGCGGAAGCACAGATACGCAGTATTTT.

This chain connects TRBV28 to TRBJ2-1, with TRBD2 matching 8 bases. V lost 9 bases, J lost 7 bases, and 11 bases stayed unmatched. Germline-derived CDR1 and CDR2 are MDHEN and SYDVKM. CDR3 length: 14 amino acids. CDR3: CASGYDGGRNEQFF. The CDR3 DNA sequence: TGTGCCAGTGGTTATGATGGCGGGAGGAATGAGCAGTTCTTC.

The chain combines TRBV11-2 with TRBJ2-7; 7 positions match TRBD2. This CDR3 contains 17 residues. The junction had 18 bases not matched to a gene; V was cut back by 5 bases and J by 5 bases. From germline, CDR1 is SGHAT and CDR2 FQNNGV. Here the CDR3 DNA reads TGTGCCAGCAGCCACCGGACGTGGGCGGGAGTTCTCCACGAGCAGTACTTC. Translation gives CASSHRTWAGVLHEQYF.

This chain uses TRBV11-2 with TRBJ2-7; 7 bases agree with TRBD1. J was trimmed by 3 bases and V by 4 bases; bases with no gene match: 9. Germline V gives CDR1 SGHAT, CDR2 FQNNGV. The CDR3 is 15 residues long. CDR3 in amino acids: CASSSLTGDRYEQYF. Written as DNA, the CDR3 is TGTGCCAGCAGCTCCCTAACAGGGGACCGCTACGAGCAGTACTTC.

This chain connects TRBV11-3 to TRBJ2-3; D may be TRBD2 (6 bases). The length of the CDR3 is 16 residues. The V gene lost 1 base and the J gene lost 2 bases, with 13 bases spanning the gap. Germline loops: CDR1 SGHNT, CDR2 YENEEA. CDR3 sequence: CASSLGAGWPTDTQYF. As DNA, the CDR3 is TGTGCCAGCAGCTTAGGGGCGGGATGGCCCACAGATACGCAGTATTTT.

The J gene is TRBJ2-3, the V gene TRBV12-5, with TRBD1 as a possible D gene (6 bases). Trimming removed 7 bases from V and 1 base from J, with 18 bases in between. CDR1 and CDR2 from the germline V gene are LGHNT and FRNRAP. The CDR3 totals 16 residues. CDR3: CASAPGASLGTDTQYF. CDR3 DNA sequence: TGTGCTAGTGCGCCAGGGGCGTCCTTGGGCACAGATACGCAGTATTTT.

The CDR3 DNA follows: TGTGCCAGCAGGACCCTGGCCCGCGGGACCGACTTAAACGTCCTGACTTTC. Protein product: CASRTLARGTDLNVLTF. The rearrangement joins TRBV27 to TRBJ2-6; D is possibly TRBD2 (6 bases). V lost 6 bases to trimming and J lost 10 bases, with 25 bases between them. The CDR3 is 17 amino acids. Germline CDR1 is MNHEY and CDR2 is SMNVEV (reference sequence).